The 14 T cell receptor beta chains below come from one sample, sequenced in a study of T cell responses to AZD1222 COVID-19 vaccine. The table came from immunoSEQ multiplex PCR; TCRdb's copy has only in-frame clones and leaves some out. This sample has about 150,000 clones, with 75% to 90% found just once. Sequenced material: peripheral blood, taken after recovery from COVID-19. Receptors originate from an adult who had recovered from COVID-19.

The chain uses TRBV5-4 and TRBJ2-7; no firm D call. Germline V CDR1 and CDR2: SGHNT, YYREEE (reference sequence). Trimming took 4 bases from V and 4 from J, leaving 18 bases between them. The CDR3 totals 15 residues. The chain's CDR3 is CASSLTLPGYYEQYF. CDR3 bases: TGTGCCAGCAGCCTAACCCTCCCCGGGTATTACGAGCAGTACTTC.

CDR3 loop: CASSLGQEPLLRHEQFF. CDR3 sequence (DNA): TGTGCCAGCAGCCTCGGACAGGAGCCTCTCCTACGTCATGAGCAGTTCTTC. This rearrangement joins TRBV5-6 to TRBJ2-1; 7 nucleotides match TRBD1. Germline V gives CDR1 SGHDT, CDR2 YYEEEE. V gave up 4 bases and J gave up 8 bases; unmatched junction bases: 18. CDR3 length equals 17 residues.

Points on this clone: The germline gene is not matched at one end of the junction; a read error may be the cause. This chain connects TRBV4-3 to TRBJ1-4, with D possibly being TRBD1 (5 bases). This CDR3 region has 14 residues. In germline, CDR1 is LGHNA, CDR2 YSLEER. The CDR3 nucleotides read TGCGCTAGCAGCCAAGCGGGGCTCGGAGAAAAACTGTTTTTT. The encoded protein is CASSQAGLGEKLFF.

The DNA for the CDR3 is TGTGCCAGCAGTTTTACAGGGGGTGGCACTGAAGCTTTCTTT. Amino acid sequence: CASSFTGGGTEAFF. The V call is TRBV25-1, the J call TRBJ1-1; 8 nucleotides align to TRBD1. V shed 5 bases, J shed 4 bases, and the junction held 6 bases outside the gene matches. Looked up from germline, CDR1 is MGHDK and CDR2 is SYGVNS. The CDR3 runs to 14 residues.

The chain employs TRBV7-9 and TRBJ1-1; possibly TRBD1 for D (5 bases). This CDR3 has 16 residues. Trimming left V 5 bases short and J 1 base short, with 17 bases between. The germline CDR1 and CDR2 sequences are SEHNR and FQNEAQ (reference sequence). CDR3 nucleotide sequence: TGTGCCAGCAGCCCCCATCGGGGCCGCCAGAACACTGAAGCTTTCTTT. Protein sequence: CASSPHRGRQNTEAFF.

The chain links TRBV6-1 to TRBJ1-3; tentative D call: TRBD1 (5 bases). The CDR3 has 14 amino acids. The germline gives CDR1 MNHNS, CDR2 SASEGT. The V gene lost 3 bases and the J gene lost 0 bases, with 6 bases spanning the gap. CDR3 region: CASSEQGSGNTIYF. For the CDR3, the DNA is TGTGCCAGCAGTGAGCAGGGCTCTGGAAACACCATATATTTT.

The chain joins TRBV27 to TRBJ2-7, with a tentative D call TRBD1 (6 bases). The CDR3 length is 15 residues. From germline, CDR1 is MNHEY and CDR2 SMNVEV (reference sequence). Trimming left V 0 bases short and J 3 bases short, with 12 bases between. The CDR3 coding sequence is TGTGCCAGCAGTTTATCGACAGGACGAAACTACGAGCAGTACTTC. Translated, it gives CASSLSTGRNYEQYF.

Notes on this clone: Because it lacks the conserved phenylalanine or tryptophan at the end, this CDR3 is likely a read error. The DNA is left out, because the CDR3 cannot be placed on it with certainty; the CDR3 is given as TCRdb lists it. The rearrangement joins TRBV12-2 to TRBJ1-1; the table's D call TRBD1 went unverified against the DNA. TRBV12-2 is marked as a pseudogene. The CDR3 is made up of 8 amino acids, end residues included. CDR3 loop: CASPLGQA.

The rearrangement joins TRBV28 to TRBJ2-1; 9 positions agree with TRBD2. The CDR3 has 15 residues. V lost 3 bases, J lost 7 bases, and 7 bases stayed unmatched. The V gene's germline CDR1 is MDHEN and CDR2 SYDVKM. In DNA, the CDR3 is TGTGCCAGCAGTTTTGGCGGGAGGGCACGGAATGAGCAGTTCTTC. Translated, it gives CASSFGGRARNEQFF.

V gene TRBV7-3 combines with J gene TRBJ2-1; possible D gene TRBD1, 6 bases. The CDR3 has 16 residues. Trimming removed 0 bases from V and 3 bases from J, with 12 bases in between. Per the germline V gene, CDR1 is SGHTA and CDR2 is FQGTGA. The CDR3 protein is CASSLTTGQFYNEQFF. In nucleotides, the CDR3 is TGTGCCAGCAGCTTAACCACAGGGCAGTTCTACAATGAGCAGTTCTTC.

This chain joins TRBV28 and TRBJ2-7; D is undetermined. The CDR3 length is 13 residues. The V and J ends lost 5 bases and 3 bases respectively, with 11 bases between them. Germline CDR1 and CDR2: MDHEN and SYDVKM. The CDR3 DNA sequence: TGTGCCAGCAGTAACGCGGACCTCTACGAGCAGTACTTC. Amino acid sequence: CASSNADLYEQYF.

In regard to this clone: The same CDR3 can be traced to other DNA sequences in this sample. The chain uses TRBV29-1 and TRBJ2-3; D is unresolved. CDR1 SQVTM and CDR2 ANQGSEA come from the germline V gene. The CDR3 totals 14 residues. V was pared by 0 bases and J by 2 bases, with 9 bases between. The CDR3 protein is CSVEDRGNTDTQYF. In DNA form, the CDR3 reads TGCAGCGTTGAAGATCGTGGTAACACAGATACGCAGTATTTT.

The chain links TRBV20-1 to TRBJ1-5; D perhaps matches TRBD1 (5 bases). CDR1 and CDR2 from the germline V gene are DFQATT and SNEGSKA (reference sequence). The CDR3 has 13 amino acids. Trimming removed 3 bases from V and 8 bases from J, with 14 bases in between. The CDR3 is CSASEAGREPQHF. The CDR3 region has the DNA TGCAGTGCTAGTGAGGCAGGGAGGGAGCCCCAGCATTTT.

This rearrangement joins TRBV5-1 to TRBJ1-5; D might be TRBD1 (5 bases). CDR3 length equals 22 residues. Germline V gene data show CDR1 as SGHRS and CDR2 as YFSETQ. The ends were cut back, 4 bases at V and 0 bases at J, with 32 bases in the middle. The DNA of the CDR3 is TGCGCCAGCAGCCCCATTTTTAATAGGGGCTTCATCACACGGTATAGCAATCAGCCCCAGCATTTT. This codes for CASSPIFNRGFITRYSNQPQHF.